This T cell receptor (beta chain) was captured by sequencing in a study of beta chain features in type 1 diabetes. On this clone itself: Its antigen is unknown.

Expressed TCRB transcripts were sequenced because the isolated RNA had all been reverse transcribed beforehand. Profiling relied on immunoSEQ multiplex PCR, and the TCRdb table lists in-frame clones only, not all of them. The table has hundreds of thousands of clones, around 15% seen once. Study findings and constraints: HLA influence on TCRB rearrangement stayed unresolved here. Among type 1 diabetes patients, VDJ junctions had fewer insertions and more deletions. Shorter TCRB CDR3s, moderately but significantly so, marked every one of the four CD4+ subsets in Type 1 diabetes patients.

Sequencing used naive CD4+ T cells from blood. This sequence originates from a man aged 18 to 29 with type 1 diabetes.

The CDR3 spells CASSLSSTKNTEAFF. DNA for the CDR3: TGCGCCAGCAGCTTGTCCAGTACTAAGAACACTGAAGCTTTCTTT. This chain connects TRBV5-1 to TRBJ1-1; D not resolved. Per the germline V gene, CDR1 is SGHRS and CDR2 is YFSETQ. Trimming left V 1 base short and J 1 base short, with 11 bases between. This CDR3 has 15 residues.